This entry features one T cell receptor (beta chain) sequence. Assay used: immunoSEQ multiplex PCR; TCRdb lists only in-frame clones, some missing. The sample yields 50,000 to 75,000 clones, roughly 97% seen once. These data are taken from a study of siplizumab effects on memory and regulatory T cells. There are 14 residues in the CDR3. The V end was cut by 0 bases, the J end by 4 bases, with 9 bases between. Per germline, CDR1 MNHEY and CDR2 SVGAGI. The receptor was derived from a human donor in good health. The chain combines TRBV6-5 with TRBJ1-1; D is perhaps TRBD1 (6 bases). The sequenced sample was naive CD8+ T cells sorted from blood. The CDR3 sequence is CASSYSQGSTEAFF. The CDR3 DNA follows: TGTGCCAGCAGTTACTCCCAGGGGAGCACTGAAGCTTTCTTT.